This TCR beta chain was identified in a study of PD-1 blockade in classical Hodgkin lymphoma. No patient escaped relapse after autologous stem cell transplantation, and brentuximab vedotin exposure varied. Assay: immunoSEQ multiplex PCR; the TCRdb copy retains only in-frame clones and omits some. The table shows about 97,000 clones, with 85% to 90% occurring only once. The trim removed 2 bases at V and 7 bases at J, leaving 9 bases unmatched. Germline V gives CDR1 SGHVS, CDR2 FNYEAQ. The CDR3 extends over 15 amino acids. The receptor's source is a human donor with classical Hodgkin lymphoma. V usage is TRBV7-6 and J usage is TRBJ1-1; 8 bases are a match to TRBD1. Sequenced here: peripheral blood mononuclear cells (PBMCs), sampled before the second cycle of nivolumab. The CDR3 DNA is TGTGCCAGCAGCTTAAACTCCGGGACAGGTAATGAAGCTTTCTTT. Its translation is CASSLNSGTGNEAFF. Full variable domain (outside the CDR3, taken from reference TRBV7-6 and TRBJ1-1): GAGVSQSPRYKVTKRGQDVALRCDPISGHVSLYWYRQALGQGPEFLTYFNYEAQQDKSGLPNDRFSAERPEGSISTLTIQRTEQRDSAMYRCASSLNSGTGNEAFFGQGTRLTVV.